The 19 T cell receptor beta chains below come from one sample, sequenced in a study of CD8 T cells in Susac syndrome. Random-hexamer reverse transcription was applied to about 0.45 to 1 ug RNA. Each CDR3 protein gets one entry after TCRdb re-called the immunoSEQ multiplex PCR reads with MiXCR. Of roughly 250,000 distinct CDR3 sequences detected, 90% to 96% appear once; the ten largest clones hold around 0.093%. Sequencing was carried out using CD4+ T cells from PBMCs. Receptor source: a human donor with Susac syndrome.

The chain combines TRBV5-4 with TRBJ2-7; D uncertain. Trimming left V 0 bases short and J 7 bases short, with 8 bases between. The CDR3 consists of 12 residues. In germline, CDR1 is SGHNT, CDR2 YYREEE (reference sequence). In DNA, the CDR3 is TGTGCCAGCAGCTTGGGGGGATGGGAGCAGTACTTC. Protein product: CASSLGGWEQYF. Complete variable domain (other parts from reference TRBV5-4 and TRBJ2-7): ETGVTQSPTHLIKTRGQQVTLRCSSQSGHNTVSWYQQALGQGPQFIFQYYREEENGRGNFPPRFSGLQFPNYSSELNVNALELDDSALYLCASSLGGWEQYFGPGTRLTVT.

This chain uses TRBV15 with TRBJ2-3; no firm D call. The germline gives CDR1 LNHNV, CDR2 YYDKDF (reference sequence). The CDR3 runs to 16 residues. The ends were cut back, 3 bases at V and 1 base at J, with 14 bases in the middle. The CDR3 loop is CATSSNMGRGTDTQYF. In DNA form, the CDR3 reads TGTGCCACCAGCAGCAACATGGGAAGAGGCACAGATACGCAGTATTTT.

This chain connects TRBV29-1 to TRBJ2-7; no clear D gene. The CDR3 consists of 13 residues. Germline V gene data show CDR1 as SQVTM and CDR2 as ANQGSEA. Trimming pared 3 bases from V and 1 base from J, leaving 10 bases between. This CDR3 reads CSVEAQTSYEQYF. CDR3 nucleotide sequence: TGCAGCGTTGAGGCACAAACTTCCTACGAGCAGTACTTC.

The gene calls are TRBV5-4 and TRBJ1-2, with D possibly matching TRBD1 (6 bases). The V gene's germline CDR1 is SGHNT and CDR2 YYREEE (reference sequence). V lost 0 bases and J lost 4, with 13 bases in between. The CDR3 is 15 residues long. DNA of the CDR3: TGTGCCAGCAGCTTGGGTGGGGGGCTGGCCTATGGCTACACCTTC. Translating it yields CASSLGGGLAYGYTF.

The chain employs TRBV7-9 and TRBJ1-5, with D maybe TRBD1 (6 bases). Germline CDR1 and CDR2: SEHNR and FQNEAQ (reference sequence). This CDR3 region has 15 residues. With 5 bases removed from V and 0 bases from J, the gap between germline ends came to 11 bases. CDR3 in DNA: TGTGCCAGCAGCCCCGGGACATCTAGCAATCAGCCCCAGCATTTT. Translating gives CASSPGTSSNQPQHF. The variable domain in full, with the rest retrieved from reference TRBV7-9 and TRBJ1-5, is DTGVSQNPRHKITKRGQNVTFRCDPISEHNRLYWYRQTLGQGPEFLTYFQNEAQLEKSRLLSDRFSAERPKGSFSTLEIQRTEQGDSAMYLCASSPGTSSNQPQHFGDGTRLSIL.

The chain is built from TRBV15 and TRBJ2-5; 9 bases are a match to TRBD1. Germline V gives CDR1 LNHNV, CDR2 YYDKDF (reference sequence). CDR3 length: 15 residues. Losses at the gene ends were 3 bases for V and 5 bases for J; bases not matched to a gene: 7. The CDR3 DNA follows: TGTGCCACCAGCAGGAACAGGGGGCCGTTGGAGACCCAGTACTTC. This encodes CATSRNRGPLETQYF.

The genes are TRBV14 and TRBJ2-3, with no clear D. Trimming took off 3 bases at V and 0 bases at J, with 10 bases between the two ends. Germline values: CDR1 SGHDN, CDR2 FVKESK. The CDR3 has 15 amino acids. CDR3 sequence (DNA): TGTGCCAGCAGCCAGAGGCTGCTTAGCACAGATACGCAGTATTTT. Translating gives CASSQRLLSTDTQYF.

The chain links TRBV6-1 to TRBJ2-3, with 8 positions matching TRBD1. V lost 6 bases to trimming and J lost 0 bases; unmatched junction nucleotides: 11. There are 17 residues in the CDR3. The germline gives CDR1 MNHNS, CDR2 SASEGT. DNA of the CDR3: TGTGCCAGCAGGCTCCAAGGACAGGGAACTAGCACAGATACGCAGTATTTT. Translated: CASRLQGQGTSTDTQYF.

The chain combines TRBV30 with TRBJ2-6, with a possible D match to TRBD1 (6 bases). V dropped 0 bases and J dropped 1 base, with 7 bases sitting between them. The CDR3 runs 15 residues. Germline V gives CDR1 GTSNPN, CDR2 SVGIG (reference sequence). The CDR3 DNA reads TGTGCCTGGAGTGTCAGGGGATCTGGGGCCAACGTCCTGACTTTC. It translates to CAWSVRGSGANVLTF.

The rearrangement joins TRBV3-1 to TRBJ1-5, with 7 positions matching TRBD1. The trim removed 0 bases at V and 7 bases at J, leaving 3 bases unmatched. Per the germline V gene, CDR1 is LGHDT and CDR2 is YNNKEL (reference sequence). This CDR3 has 14 residues. Here the CDR3 DNA reads TGTGCCAGCAGCCAAGATGTCAGGGGGCAGCCCCAGCATTTT. Amino acids: CASSQDVRGQPQHF.

There are a few counts of this clonotype. The V gene is TRBV4-1, the J gene TRBJ1-2; D is unresolved. Trimming left V 0 bases short and J 2 bases short, with 1 base between. This CDR3 has 12 residues. Per the germline V gene, CDR1 is MGHRA and CDR2 is YSYEKL. The CDR3 nucleotides are TGCGCCAGCAGCCAAGAGAACTATGGCTACACCTTC. This gives the protein CASSQENYGYTF.

This chain joins TRBV7-9 and TRBJ1-4, with unresolved D. Germline V gene lookup returns CDR1 SEHNR and CDR2 FQNEAQ (reference sequence). This CDR3 has 14 amino acids. V was pared by 3 bases and J by 6 bases, with 11 bases between. The CDR3 here is CASSLRVEDEKLFF. CDR3 DNA sequence: TGTGCCAGCAGCTTGCGGGTAGAGGATGAAAAACTGTTTTTT.

The chain employs TRBV4-2 and TRBJ2-5, with TRBD2 matching over 9 bases. From germline, CDR1 is LGHNA and CDR2 YNFKEQ. CDR3 length equals 16 residues. The V segment lost 1 base and the J segment 0 bases; nucleotides outside the gene matches: 3. The CDR3 protein is CASSQVSGSHQETQYF. For the CDR3, the DNA is TGTGCCAGCAGCCAAGTTAGCGGGAGCCACCAAGAGACCCAGTACTTC.

This chain joins TRBV19 and TRBJ2-5; 8 bases agree with TRBD2. Trimming took 3 bases from V and 12 from J; bases not matched to a gene: 9. CDR3 length: 13 amino acids. CDR1 and CDR2 (germline): LNHDA, SQIVND (reference sequence). The CDR3 nucleotides are TGTGCCAGTAGTATTGCGGGAGGACCTTCAAAGTACTTC. Translation gives CASSIAGGPSKYF.

The CDR3 loop reads CAWSVPPQRREQYF. The CDR3 region has the DNA TGTGCCTGGAGTGTACCCCCCCAGAGGAGGGAGCAGTACTTC. The chain uses TRBV30 and TRBJ2-7; a possible D gene is TRBD2 (5 bases). The CDR3 length is 14 residues. The V gene lost 0 bases and the J gene lost 7 bases, with 16 bases spanning the gap. Germline V CDR1 and CDR2: GTSNPN, SVGIG (reference sequence).

The chain couples TRBV2 to TRBJ2-2; 9 bases line up with TRBD1. The CDR3 is made up of 17 amino acids. V lost 2 bases to trimming and J lost 5 bases; unmatched junction nucleotides: 9. The germline V gene encodes CDR1 SNHLY and CDR2 FYNNEI. CDR3 loop: CASSETFGTGLTGELFF. Written as DNA, the CDR3 is TGTGCCAGCAGTGAAACCTTCGGGACAGGGCTGACCGGGGAGCTGTTTTTT.

CDR3 coding DNA: TGTGCCACCAGACCCGGGGACAGGTTCACCGGGGAGCTGTTTTTT. Translated, it gives CATRPGDRFTGELFF. The chain joins TRBV15 to TRBJ2-2; 8 positions agree with TRBD1. J lost 4 bases, V lost 6 bases, and 7 bases had no gene match. Germline V gene sequence: CDR1 LNHNV, CDR2 YYDKDF (reference sequence). The CDR3 consists of 15 residues. Looking up the rest from reference TRBV15 and TRBJ2-2 gives the full variable domain: DAMVIQNPRYQVTQFGKPVTLSCSQTLNHNVMYWYQQKSSQAPKLLFHYYDKDFNNEADTPDNFQSRRPNTSFCFLDIRSPGLGDTAMYLCATRPGDRFTGELFFGEGSRLTVL.

CDR3 DNA: TGCAGTGCTAGAGATCTGGGCCCATATGGCTACACCTTC. This translates into CSARDLGPYGYTF. J is TRBJ1-2 and V is TRBV20-1, with D unresolved. Germline V gene sequence: CDR1 DFQATT, CDR2 SNEGSKA (reference sequence). V was pared by 0 bases and J by 5 bases, with 10 bases between. This CDR3 is built from 13 residues.

The chain joins TRBV20-1 to TRBJ1-5; D gene ambiguous. The V gene's germline CDR1 is DFQATT and CDR2 SNEGSKA (reference sequence). With 6 bases removed from V and 3 bases from J, the gap between germline ends came to 15 bases. This CDR3 region has 14 residues. The CDR3 protein is CSAGDGLYNQPQHF. CDR3 sequence (DNA): TGCAGTGCAGGCGACGGCTTGTACAATCAGCCCCAGCATTTT.